The clone carrying this T cell receptor beta chain was counted at least ten times. These data come from a study of early T cells in non-severe SARS-CoV-2 infection. TCRdb re-called the 5' RACE reads through MiXCR, storing one row per CDR3 protein. The sample records 66,000 or so distinct CDR3 sequences, less than 15% being singletons. Germline lookup yields CDR1 SGDLS and CDR2 YYNGEE. The J segment lost 4 bases and the V segment lost 5 bases, leaving 17 bases of the junction unmatched. The CDR3 extends over 18 amino acids. J is TRBJ2-2 and V is TRBV9, with 7 bases matching TRBD2. The sequence was collected from an adult who was a healthcare worker with PCR-confirmed SARS-CoV-2 infection or an uninfected control (not recorded which). The material sequenced was whole blood. The CDR3 nucleotides are TGTGCCAGCAGTTTCTTTCCGCAGGGTACGGGGGGCACCGGGGAGCTGTTTTTT. It is translated as CASSFFPQGTGGTGELFF.